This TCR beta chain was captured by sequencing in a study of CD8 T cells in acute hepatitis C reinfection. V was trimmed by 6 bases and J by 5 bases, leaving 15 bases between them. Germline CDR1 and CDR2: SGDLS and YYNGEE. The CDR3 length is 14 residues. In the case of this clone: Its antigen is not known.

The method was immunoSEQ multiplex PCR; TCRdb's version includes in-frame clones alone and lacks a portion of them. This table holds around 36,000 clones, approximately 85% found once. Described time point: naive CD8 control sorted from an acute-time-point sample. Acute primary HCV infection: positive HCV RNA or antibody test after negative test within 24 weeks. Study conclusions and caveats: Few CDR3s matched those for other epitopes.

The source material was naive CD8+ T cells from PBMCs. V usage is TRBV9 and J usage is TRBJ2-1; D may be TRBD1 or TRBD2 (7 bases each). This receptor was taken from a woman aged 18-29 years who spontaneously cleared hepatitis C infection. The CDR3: CASTRQGGDNEQFF. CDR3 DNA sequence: TGTGCCAGCACCAGACAGGGAGGGGACAATGAGCAGTTCTTC. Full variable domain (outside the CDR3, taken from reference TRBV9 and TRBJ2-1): DSGVTQTPKHLITATGQRVTLRCSPRSGDLSVYWYQQSLDQGLQFLIQYYNGEERAKGNILERFSAQQFPDLHSELNLSSLELGDSALYFCASTRQGGDNEQFFGPGTRLTVL.